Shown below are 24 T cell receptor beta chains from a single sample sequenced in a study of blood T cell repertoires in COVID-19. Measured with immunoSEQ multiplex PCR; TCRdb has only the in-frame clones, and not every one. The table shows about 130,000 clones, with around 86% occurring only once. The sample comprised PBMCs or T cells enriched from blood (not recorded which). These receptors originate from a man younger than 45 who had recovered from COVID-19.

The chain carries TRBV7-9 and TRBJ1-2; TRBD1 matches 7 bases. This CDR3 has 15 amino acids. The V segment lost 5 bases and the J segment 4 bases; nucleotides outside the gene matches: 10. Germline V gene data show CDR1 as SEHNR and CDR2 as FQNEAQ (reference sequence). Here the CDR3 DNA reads TGTGCCAGCAGCCCGCGACAGGGACCGACCTATGGCTACACCTTC. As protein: CASSPRQGPTYGYTF.

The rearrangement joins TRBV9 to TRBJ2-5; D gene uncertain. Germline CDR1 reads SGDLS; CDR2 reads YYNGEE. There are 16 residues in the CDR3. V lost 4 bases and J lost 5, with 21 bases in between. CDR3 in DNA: TGTGCCAGCAGCCCCTCGATGGCCGCGATGCGGGAGACCCAGTACTTC. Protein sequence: CASSPSMAAMRETQYF.

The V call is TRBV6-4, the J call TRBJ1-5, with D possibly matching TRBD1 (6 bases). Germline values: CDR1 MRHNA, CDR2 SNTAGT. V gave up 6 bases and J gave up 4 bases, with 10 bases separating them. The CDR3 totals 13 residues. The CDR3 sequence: CASSRQANQPQHF. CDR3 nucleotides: TGTGCCAGCAGCCGACAGGCGAATCAGCCCCAGCATTTT.

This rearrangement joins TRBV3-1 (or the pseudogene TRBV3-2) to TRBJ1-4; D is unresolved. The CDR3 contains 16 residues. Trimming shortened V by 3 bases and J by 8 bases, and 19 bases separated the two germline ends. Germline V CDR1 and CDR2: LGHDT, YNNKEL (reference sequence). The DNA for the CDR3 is TGTGCCAGCAGCCAGAGAAAGGCGACGACGGGGGAAAAACTGTTTTTT. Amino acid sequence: CASSQRKATTGEKLFF.

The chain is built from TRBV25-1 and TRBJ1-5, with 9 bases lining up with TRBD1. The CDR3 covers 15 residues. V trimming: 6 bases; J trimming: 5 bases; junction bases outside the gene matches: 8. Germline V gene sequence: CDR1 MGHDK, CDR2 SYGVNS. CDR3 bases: TGTGCCAGCAGCCCGGGACAGGGTACCTATCAGCCCCAGCATTTT. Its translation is CASSPGQGTYQPQHF.

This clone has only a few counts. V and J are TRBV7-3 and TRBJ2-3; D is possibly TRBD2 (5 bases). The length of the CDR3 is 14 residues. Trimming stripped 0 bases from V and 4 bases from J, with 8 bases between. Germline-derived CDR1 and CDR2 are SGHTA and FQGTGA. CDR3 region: CASSLTGVADTQYF. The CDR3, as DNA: TGTGCCAGCAGCTTAACGGGAGTTGCAGATACGCAGTATTTT.

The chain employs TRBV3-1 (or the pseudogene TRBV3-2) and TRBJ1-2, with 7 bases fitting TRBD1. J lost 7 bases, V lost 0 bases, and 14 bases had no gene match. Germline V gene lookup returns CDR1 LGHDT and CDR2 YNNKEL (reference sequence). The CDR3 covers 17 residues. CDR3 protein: CASSQEGRGTARTGYTF. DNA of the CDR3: TGTGCCAGCAGCCAAGAGGGGCGAGGGACAGCAAGAACTGGCTACACCTTC.

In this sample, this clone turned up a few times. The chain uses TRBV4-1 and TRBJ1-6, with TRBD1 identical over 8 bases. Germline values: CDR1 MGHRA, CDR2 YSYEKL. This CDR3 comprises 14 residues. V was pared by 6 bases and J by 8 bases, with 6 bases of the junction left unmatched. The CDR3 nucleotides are TGCGCCAGCAGTAGGACAGGGTCCGATTCACCCCTCCACTTT. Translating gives CASSRTGSDSPLHF.

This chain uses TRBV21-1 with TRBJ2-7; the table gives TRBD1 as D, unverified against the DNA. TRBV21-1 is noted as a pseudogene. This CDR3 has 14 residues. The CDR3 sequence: CASSRGQSSYEQYV. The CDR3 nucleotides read TGTGCCAGCAGCCGAGGACAGTCCTCCTACGAGCAGTACGTC.

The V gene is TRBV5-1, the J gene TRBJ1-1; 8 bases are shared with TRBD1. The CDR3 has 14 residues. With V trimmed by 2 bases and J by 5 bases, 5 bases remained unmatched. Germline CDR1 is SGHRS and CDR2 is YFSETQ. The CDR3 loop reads CASSLYQGATEAFF. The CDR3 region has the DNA TGCGCCAGCAGCTTATACCAGGGGGCGACTGAAGCTTTCTTT.

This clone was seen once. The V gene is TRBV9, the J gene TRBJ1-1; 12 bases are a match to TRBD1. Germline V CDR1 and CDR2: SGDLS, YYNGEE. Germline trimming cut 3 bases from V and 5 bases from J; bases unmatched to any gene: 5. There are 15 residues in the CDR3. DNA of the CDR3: TGTGCCAGCAGCGCCCGGGACAGGGGGCTAACTGAAGCTTTCTTT. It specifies CASSARDRGLTEAFF. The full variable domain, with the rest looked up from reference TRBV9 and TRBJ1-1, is DSGVTQTPKHLITATGQRVTLRCSPRSGDLSVYWYQQSLDQGLQFLIQYYNGEERAKGNILERFSAQQFPDLHSELNLSSLELGDSALYFCASSARDRGLTEAFFGQGTRLTVV.

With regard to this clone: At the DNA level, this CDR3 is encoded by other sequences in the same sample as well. The CDR3 here is CASSPDRVQETQYF. In DNA form, the CDR3 reads TGTGCCAGCTCCCCCGACAGGGTTCAAGAGACCCAGTACTTC. The V call is TRBV18, the J call TRBJ2-5, with 7 bases identical to TRBD1. V gave up 6 bases and J gave up 2 bases; unmatched junction bases: 6. Germline values: CDR1 KGHSH, CDR2 LQKENI. The CDR3 length is 14 residues. Based on the CDR3 plus reference TRBV18 and TRBJ2-5, the full variable domain is NAGVMQNPRHLVRRRGQEARLRCSPMKGHSHVYWYRQLPEEGLKFMVYLQKENIIDESGMPKERFSAEFPKEGPSILRIQQVVRGDSAAYFCASSPDRVQETQYFGPGTRLLVL.

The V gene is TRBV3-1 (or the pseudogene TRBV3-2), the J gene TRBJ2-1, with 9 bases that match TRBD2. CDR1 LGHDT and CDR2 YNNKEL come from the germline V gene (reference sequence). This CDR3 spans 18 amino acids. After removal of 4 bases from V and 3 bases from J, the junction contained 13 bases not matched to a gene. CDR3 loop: CASSLDPPSGGRYNEQFF. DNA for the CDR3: TGTGCCAGCAGCCTCGATCCCCCCAGCGGGGGGCGCTACAATGAGCAGTTCTTC.

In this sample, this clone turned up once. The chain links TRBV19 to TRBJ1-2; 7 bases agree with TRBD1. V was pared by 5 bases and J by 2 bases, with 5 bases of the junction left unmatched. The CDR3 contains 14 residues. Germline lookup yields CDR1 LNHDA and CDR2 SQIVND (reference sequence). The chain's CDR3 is CASSAEQGNYGYTF. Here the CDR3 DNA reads TGTGCCAGTAGTGCTGAACAGGGGAACTATGGCTACACCTTC. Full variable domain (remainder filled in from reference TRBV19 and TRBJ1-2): DGGITQSPKYLFRKEGQNVTLSCEQNLNHDAMYWYRQDPGQGLRLIYYSQIVNDFQKGDIAEGYSVSREKKESFPLTVTSAQKNPTAFYLCASSAEQGNYGYTFGSGTRLTVV.

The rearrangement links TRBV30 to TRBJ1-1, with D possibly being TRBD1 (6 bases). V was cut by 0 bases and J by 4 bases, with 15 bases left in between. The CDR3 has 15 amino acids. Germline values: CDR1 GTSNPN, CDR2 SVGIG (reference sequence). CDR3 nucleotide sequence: TGTGCCTGGAGTGTAGGTAGGGGGTATGCCACTGAAGCTTTCTTT. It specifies CAWSVGRGYATEAFF. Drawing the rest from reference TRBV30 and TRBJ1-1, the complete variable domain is SQTIHQWPATLVQPVGSPLSLECTVEGTSNPNLYWYRQAAGRGLQLLFYSVGIGQISSEVPQNLSASRPQDRQFILSSKKLLLSDSGFYLCAWSVGRGYATEAFFGQGTRLTVV.

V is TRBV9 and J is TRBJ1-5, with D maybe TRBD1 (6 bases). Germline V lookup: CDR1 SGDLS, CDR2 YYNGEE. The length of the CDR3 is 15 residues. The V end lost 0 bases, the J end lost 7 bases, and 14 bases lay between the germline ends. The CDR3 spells CASSVGQGFEQPQHF. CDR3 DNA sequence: TGTGCCAGCAGCGTAGGGCAGGGGTTCGAGCAGCCCCAGCATTTT.

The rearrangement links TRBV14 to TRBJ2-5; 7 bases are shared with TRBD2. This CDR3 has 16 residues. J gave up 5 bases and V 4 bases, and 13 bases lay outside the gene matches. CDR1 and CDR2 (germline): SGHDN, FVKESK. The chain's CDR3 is CASSPRREERWETQYF. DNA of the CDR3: TGTGCCAGCAGCCCGCGCCGGGAGGAAAGGTGGGAGACCCAGTACTTC.

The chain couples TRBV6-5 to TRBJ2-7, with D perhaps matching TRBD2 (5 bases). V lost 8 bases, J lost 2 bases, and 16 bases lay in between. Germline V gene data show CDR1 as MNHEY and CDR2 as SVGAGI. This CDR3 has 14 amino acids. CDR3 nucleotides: TGTGCCAGCTGCACTAGTCCAGCACCCTACGAGCAGTACTTC. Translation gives CASCTSPAPYEQYF.

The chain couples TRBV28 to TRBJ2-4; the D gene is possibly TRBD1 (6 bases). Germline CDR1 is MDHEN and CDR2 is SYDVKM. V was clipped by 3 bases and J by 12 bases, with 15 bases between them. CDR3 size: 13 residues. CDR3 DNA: TGTGCCAGCAGTTTCGGACAGCGCCCCTCTCAGTACTTC. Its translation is CASSFGQRPSQYF.

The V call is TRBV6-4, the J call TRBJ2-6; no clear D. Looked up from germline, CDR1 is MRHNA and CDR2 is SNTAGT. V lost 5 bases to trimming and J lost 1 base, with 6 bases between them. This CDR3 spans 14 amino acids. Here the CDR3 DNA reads TGTGCCAGCAGTACCTATTCTGGGGCCAACGTCCTGACTTTC. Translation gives CASSTYSGANVLTF.

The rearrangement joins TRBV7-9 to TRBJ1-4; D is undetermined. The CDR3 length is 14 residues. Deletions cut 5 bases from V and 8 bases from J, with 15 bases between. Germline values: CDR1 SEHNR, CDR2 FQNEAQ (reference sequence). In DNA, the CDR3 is TGTGCCAGCAGCCCCCTCTCCAGCGGCGAAAAACTGTTTTTT. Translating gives CASSPLSSGEKLFF. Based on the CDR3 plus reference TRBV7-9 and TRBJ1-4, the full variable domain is DTGVSQNPRHKITKRGQNVTFRCDPISEHNRLYWYRQTLGQGPEFLTYFQNEAQLEKSRLLSDRFSAERPKGSFSTLEIQRTEQGDSAMYLCASSPLSSGEKLFFGSGTQLSVL.

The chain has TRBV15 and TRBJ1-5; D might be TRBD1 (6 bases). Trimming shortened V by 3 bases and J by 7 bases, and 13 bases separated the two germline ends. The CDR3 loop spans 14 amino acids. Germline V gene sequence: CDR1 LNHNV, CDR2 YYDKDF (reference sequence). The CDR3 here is CATSSVRGIQPQHF. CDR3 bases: TGTGCCACCAGCAGCGTCAGGGGTATACAGCCCCAGCATTTT.

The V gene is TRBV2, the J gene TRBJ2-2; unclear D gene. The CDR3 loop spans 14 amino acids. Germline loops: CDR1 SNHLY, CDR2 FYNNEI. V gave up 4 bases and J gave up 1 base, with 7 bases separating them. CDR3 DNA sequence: TGTGCCAGCAGTGGGCGGAGGAACACCGGGGAGCTGTTTTTT. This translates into CASSGRRNTGELFF.

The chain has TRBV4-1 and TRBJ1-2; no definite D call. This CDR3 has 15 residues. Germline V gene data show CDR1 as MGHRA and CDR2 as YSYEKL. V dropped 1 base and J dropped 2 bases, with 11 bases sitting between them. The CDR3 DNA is TGCGCCAGCAGCCAAGGGCAGAACACCAACTATGGCTACACCTTC. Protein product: CASSQGQNTNYGYTF.